These T cell receptor beta chains were read from a single sample in a study of T cells in Graves' hyperthyroidism and ophthalmopathy. Each CDR3 protein is one row after TCRdb ran MiXCR on the multiplex PCR reads. The sample lists about 420,000 distinct CDR3 sequences, around 16% occurring once. Sequenced material: blood. Receptors originate from a woman under 30 with Graves' hyperthyroidism. Each CDR3 is given with its conserved first and last residue. D genes are given only for firm matches. For some rows the clone size is stated as once, few or many, or as a class when expanded; others skip it.

D gene | J gene | V gene | clone size | CDR3 protein | CDR3 DNA
- | TRBJ1-1 | TRBV7-6 | - | CASSLTRNTEAFF | TGTGCCAGCAGCTTGACACGGAACACTGAAGCTTTCTTT
TRBD1 | TRBJ2-2 | TRBV5-6 | - | CALGFGTAHTGELFF | TGTGCCCTGGGTTTCGGGACAGCGCACACCGGGGAGCTGTTTTTT
TRBD2 | TRBJ2-7 | TRBV10-1 | many | CASSESNAGVDEQYF | TGCGCCAGCAGTGAGTCGAATGCGGGAGTTGACGAGCAGTACTTC
- | TRBJ1-2 | TRBV20-1 | few | CSASRAGTDGYTF | TGCAGTGCTAGTCGGGCAGGGACTGATGGCTACACCTTC
- | TRBJ2-7 | TRBV7-2 | many | CASSFGPRSYEQYF | TGTGCCAGCAGCTTTGGTCCGCGGTCCTACGAGCAGTACTTC
- | TRBJ1-1 | TRBV28 | many | CASSPLPREAFF | TGTGCCAGCAGTCCCCTTCCGCGTGAAGCTTTCTTT
- | TRBJ1-2 | TRBV20-1 | many | CSAPTGEGGYTF | TGCAGTGCGCCGACAGGAGAGGGTGGCTACACCTTC
- | TRBJ1-2 | TRBV7-2 | few | CASSFLRGDGYTF | TGTGCCAGCAGCTTCCTGCGAGGAGATGGCTACACCTTC
- | TRBJ1-5 | TRBV27 | - | CASSNVEGTPQHF | TGTGCCAGCAGTAACGTGGAAGGGACACCCCAGCATTTT
- | TRBJ1-1 | TRBV20-1 | - | CSAGGGGDTEAFF | TGCAGCGCCGGTGGGGGGGGGGACACTGAAGCTTTCTTT
TRBD1 | TRBJ1-4 | TRBV20-1 | many | CSARNLGQGREKLFF | TGCAGTGCTAGAAACCTGGGACAGGGAAGGGAAAAACTGTTTTTT
TRBD1 | TRBJ1-1 | TRBV5-8 | - | CATRQGVGQAFF | TGTGCCACAAGACAGGGGGTGGGACAAGCTTTCTTT
- | TRBJ2-1 | TRBV5-6 | few | CASSPGVAGAAYNEQFF | TGTGCCAGCAGCCCTGGGGTTGCGGGCGCCGCCTACAATGAGCAGTTCTTC
- | TRBJ2-2 | TRBV9 | - | CASSVGTGSTGELFF | TGTGCCAGCAGCGTGGGGACTGGAAGCACCGGGGAGCTGTTTTTT
- | TRBJ2-1 | TRBV5-1 | few | CASSENGNEQFF | TGCGCCAGCAGCGAAAATGGGAATGAGCAGTTCTTC
- | TRBJ1-2 | TRBV28 | few | CASSLLAGSYGYTF | TGTGCCAGCAGTTTACTGGCAGGGAGCTATGGCTACACCTTC
- | TRBJ2-2 | TRBV20-1 | many | CSAREGAGELFF | TGCAGTGCTAGGGAGGGGGCGGGGGAGCTGTTTTTT
TRBD1 | TRBJ1-2 | TRBV7-2 | many | CASSPETGANYGYTF | TGTGCCAGCAGCCCCGAGACAGGGGCTAACTATGGCTACACCTTC
TRBD2 | TRBJ2-7 | TRBV4-2 | few | CASSPRRLAGVEEQYF | TGTGCCAGCAGCCCTAGGCGGCTAGCGGGAGTAGAAGAGCAGTACTTC
- | TRBJ2-1 | TRBV20-1 | few | CSASGTYNEQFF | TGCAGTGCTAGCGGGACCTACAATGAGCAGTTCTTC
TRBD1 | TRBJ1-3 | TRBV28 | many | CASIPGQGYGNTIYF | TGTGCCAGCATTCCGGGACAGGGCTATGGAAACACCATATATTTT
- | TRBJ1-1 | TRBV9 | - | CASSVVPRGQGSTEAFF | TGTGCCAGCAGCGTAGTCCCACGGGGGCAGGGGAGCACTGAAGCTTTCTTT
- | TRBJ2-3 | TRBV3-1 | many | CASSQDGEIRTDTQYF | TGTGCCAGCAGCCAAGATGGCGAAATCCGCACAGATACGCAGTATTTT
- | TRBJ2-5 | TRBV6-1 | - | CASRQSFEGQETQYF | TGTGCCAGCAGACAATCATTTGAGGGCCAAGAGACCCAGTACTTC
- | TRBJ2-5 | TRBV5-6 | few | CASSLDQGLQETQYF | TGTGCCAGCAGCTTGGATCAGGGCCTCCAAGAGACCCAGTACTTC
- | TRBJ1-5 | TRBV4-1 | few | CASSQGLGSWGKRQPQHF | TGCGCCAGCAGCCAAGGCCTGGGGAGTTGGGGTAAGAGGCAGCCCCAGCATTTT
- | TRBJ2-7 | TRBV5-1 | many | CASSLGQRSYEQYF | TGCGCCAGCAGCTTGGGCCAGAGAAGCTACGAGCAGTACTTC
TRBD2 | TRBJ2-7 | TRBV4-1 | once | CASSQDRGGGLYEQYF | TGCGCCAGCAGCCAAGATCGGGGGGGGGGCTTGTACGAGCAGTACTTC
TRBD1 | TRBJ1-1 | TRBV7-2 | few | CASSLDRGLGNTEAFF | TGTGCCAGCAGCTTGGACAGGGGGCTTGGGAACACTGAAGCTTTCTTT
- | TRBJ1-6 | TRBV11-2 | few | CASSLGPGPNSPLHF | TGTGCCAGCAGCTTAGGTCCAGGGCCTAATTCACCCCTCCACTTT
TRBD2 | TRBJ2-5 | TRBV10-2 | few | CASTSVAGEGPETQYF | TGCGCCAGCACCTCAGTAGCGGGAGAGGGACCAGAGACCCAGTACTTC
- | TRBJ1-2 | TRBV2 | many | CASKGLGEVDGYTF | TGTGCCAGCAAAGGGTTAGGGGAAGTCGATGGCTACACCTTC
TRBD2 | TRBJ2-1 | TRBV11-2 | many | CASSLDSTSGRDEQFF | TGTGCCAGCAGCTTAGATAGCACTAGCGGGAGGGATGAGCAGTTCTTC
- | TRBJ1-5 | TRBV20-1 | - | CSAREGAPSNQPQHF | TGCAGTGCTAGAGAGGGGGCGCCGAGCAATCAGCCCCAGCATTTT
TRBD2 | TRBJ2-3 | TRBV20-1 | - | CSARTSALPGGTQYF | TGCAGTGCTAGAACCTCCGCCTTGCCGGGGGGTACGCAGTATTTT
- | TRBJ2-7 | TRBV11-2 | many | CASSGGPHEQYF | TGTGCCAGCAGTGGCGGACCCCACGAGCAGTACTTC
- | TRBJ1-6 | TRBV5-5 | few | CASSLQGSYNSPLHF | TGTGCCAGCAGCTTACAGGGATCCTATAATTCACCCCTCCACTTT
- | TRBJ1-2 | TRBV4-3 | - | CASSQDDRTNYGYTF | TGCGCCAGCAGCCAAGATGACCGAACTAACTATGGCTACACCTTC
- | TRBJ2-7 | TRBV12-3/TRBV12-4 | many | CASSEPTDEQYF | TGTGCCAGCAGTGAACCTACAGACGAGCAGTACTTC
TRBD2 | TRBJ2-1 | TRBV29-1 | - | CSVEGTWASGNQPQPYNEQFF | TGCAGCGTTGAAGGGACCTGGGCTAGCGGGAACCAACCCCAACCCTACAATGAGCAGTTCTTC
TRBD2 | TRBJ2-1 | TRBV6-2/TRBV6-3 | - | CASTTRLASSYNEQFF | TGTGCCAGCACCACAAGACTAGCCAGCTCCTACAATGAGCAGTTCTTC
- | TRBJ1-4 | TRBV12-3/TRBV12-4 | many | CASSKSGLNEKLFF | TGTGCCAGCAGCAAATCAGGACTTAATGAAAAACTGTTTTTT
TRBD2 | TRBJ2-1 | TRBV6-1 | many | CASRPRGGNEQFF | TGTGCCAGCAGGCCCCGGGGGGGCAATGAGCAGTTCTTC
TRBD1 | TRBJ1-2 | TRBV6-1 | - | CASRFFGTGINYGYTF | TGTGCCAGCAGGTTCTTCGGGACAGGAATTAACTATGGCTACACCTTC
TRBD1 | TRBJ2-6 | TRBV19 | few | CATRSGGAGANVLTF | TGTGCCACAAGATCAGGGGGCGCTGGGGCCAACGTCCTGACTTTC
TRBD2 | TRBJ2-1 | TRBV3-1 | - | CASSRTSGRVVLGNEQFF | TGTGCCAGCAGCCGGACTAGCGGGAGGGTGGTATTGGGGAATGAGCAGTTCTTC
- | TRBJ2-1 | TRBV7-3 | - | CASSPLWSSYNEQFF | TGTGCCAGCAGCCCCCTCTGGAGCTCCTACAATGAGCAGTTCTTC
- | TRBJ2-4 | TRBV28 | many | CATGFRDPRVIQYF | TGTGCCACCGGCTTCAGGGACCCTCGGGTCATTCAGTACTTC
TRBD2 | TRBJ2-7 | TRBV6-1 | - | CASSRGGGTYEQYF | TGTGCCAGCAGTCGGGGCGGGGGGACCTACGAGCAGTACTTC
- | TRBJ1-1 | TRBV15 | many | CATSRVRSLVNTEAFF | TGTGCCACCAGCAGAGTGAGGTCCCTGGTGAACACTGAAGCTTTCTTT
TRBD1 | TRBJ2-3 | TRBV18 | many | CASSPDRIQYF | TGTGCCAGCTCACCGGACAGGATTCAGTATTTT
- | TRBJ2-3 | TRBV18 | many | CASSPLPSTDTQYF | TGTGCCAGCTCACCCCTACCTAGCACAGATACGCAGTATTTT
TRBD1 | TRBJ1-1 | TRBV5-6 | - | CASSPIDRGRDTEAFF | TGTGCCAGCAGCCCAATAGACAGGGGGCGGGATACTGAAGCTTTCTTT
TRBD2 | TRBJ2-7 | TRBV7-2 | many | CASSLGLGGRGTSYEQYF | TGTGCCAGCAGCTTGGGCCTTGGCGGGAGAGGAACCTCCTACGAGCAGTACTTC
TRBD1 | TRBJ1-2 | TRBV5-8 | - | CASSLRQGVGYGYTF | TGTGCCAGCAGCTTGAGACAGGGGGTTGGCTATGGCTACACCTTC
- | TRBJ2-5 | TRBV9 | - | CASSVEGHGQETQYF | TGTGCCAGCAGCGTAGAGGGACATGGGCAAGAGACCCAGTACTTC
TRBD1 | TRBJ2-2 | TRBV20-1 | few | CSAQDRGRTGELFF | TGCAGTGCACAGGACAGGGGAAGAACCGGGGAGCTGTTTTTT
TRBD1 | TRBJ1-1 | TRBV7-2 | many | CASSNQGARTEAFF | TGTGCCAGCAGCAATCAGGGGGCGAGGACTGAAGCTTTCTTT
TRBD1 | TRBJ1-5 | TRBV28 | few | CASSPALGQVYQPQHF | TGTGCCAGCAGTCCCGCTCTGGGACAGGTCTATCAGCCCCAGCATTTT
- | TRBJ1-3 | TRBV12-3/TRBV12-4 | many | CASSLEVGQGSGNTIYF | TGTGCCAGCAGTTTAGAGGTTGGACAAGGCTCTGGAAACACCATATATTTT